There are a few counts of the clone carrying this T cell receptor beta chain. The data are from a study of cytomegalovirus exposure and HLA in healthy donors. The germline CDR1 and CDR2 sequences are LNHDA and SQIVND (reference sequence). V lost 4 bases, J lost 3 bases, and 8 bases stayed unmatched. CDR3 length: 15 amino acids. Donors had nominal health at sampling but likely had unrecorded immune exposures. This PCR relied on a set of 60 Vbeta primers and 13 Jbeta primers. Here immunoSEQ multiplex PCR was the method, and the copy in TCRdb shows in-frame clones only, minus some. The sample contains around 160,000 clones, about 65% of which appear only once.

V usage is TRBV19 and J usage is TRBJ2-7; 8 positions match TRBD1. This TCR came from a woman younger than 35 in good health and CMV-seropositive. Sequences were obtained from PBMCs. This CDR3 is CASSTDRGLGYEQYF. Here the CDR3 DNA reads TGTGCCAGTAGTACAGACAGGGGTCTAGGCTACGAGCAGTACTTC. The whole variable domain, filled in from reference TRBV19 and TRBJ2-7, reads DGGITQSPKYLFRKEGQNVTLSCEQNLNHDAMYWYRQDPGQGLRLIYYSQIVNDFQKGDIAEGYSVSREKKESFPLTVTSAQKNPTAFYLCASSTDRGLGYEQYFGPGTRLTVT.